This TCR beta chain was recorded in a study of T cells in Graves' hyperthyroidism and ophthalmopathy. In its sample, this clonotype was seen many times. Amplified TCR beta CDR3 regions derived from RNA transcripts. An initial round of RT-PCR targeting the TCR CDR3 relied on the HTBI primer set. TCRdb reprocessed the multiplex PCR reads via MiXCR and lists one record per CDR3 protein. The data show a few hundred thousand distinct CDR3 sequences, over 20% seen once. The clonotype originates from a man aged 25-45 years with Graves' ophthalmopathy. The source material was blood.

CDR3 residues: CASNRGILGETQYF. The DNA of the CDR3 is TGTGCCAGCAACAGGGGGATACTGGGGGAGACCCAGTACTTC. V usage is TRBV11-3 and J usage is TRBJ2-5; 8 nucleotides match TRBD1. Germline CDR1 is SGHNT and CDR2 is YENEEA. The trim removed 7 bases at V and 5 bases at J, leaving 9 bases unmatched. The CDR3 is 14 residues long. The full variable domain, in which reference TRBV11-3 and TRBJ2-5 provide the parts outside the CDR3, is EAGVVQSPRYKIIEKKQPVAFWCNPISGHNTLYWYLQNLGQGPELLIRYENEEAVDDSQLPKDRFSAERLKGVDSTLKIQPAELGDSAVYLCASNRGILGETQYFGPGTRLLVL.